The present TCR beta chain was sequenced within a study of blood T cell repertoires in COVID-19. Study-wide context: Samples of COVID-19 (acute and convalescent) were obtained from the United States, Italy and Spain.

Only in-frame clones appear in the TCRdb table, and some are missing; sequencing was by immunoSEQ multiplex PCR. Here the sample spans over 350,000 clones, roughly 87% being singletons. Individuals aged roughly 18 to 100 years were recruited from approximately 24 US areas. Participants had their cohort set by participant-reported clinical history. Germline V CDR1 and CDR2: MDHEN, SYDVKM. Trimming cost V 8 bases and J 3 bases, with 17 bases left between them. The CDR3 runs to 15 residues. This TCR derives from a woman in her late teens or twenties with acute COVID-19. The source material was PBMCs or T cells enriched from blood (not recorded which). V is TRBV28 and J is TRBJ2-4, with a weak D call TRBD1 (6 bases). The CDR3 sequence: CASFSPGHGKNIQYF. CDR3 DNA sequence: TGTGCCAGCTTTTCGCCGGGACACGGCAAAAACATTCAGTACTTC.